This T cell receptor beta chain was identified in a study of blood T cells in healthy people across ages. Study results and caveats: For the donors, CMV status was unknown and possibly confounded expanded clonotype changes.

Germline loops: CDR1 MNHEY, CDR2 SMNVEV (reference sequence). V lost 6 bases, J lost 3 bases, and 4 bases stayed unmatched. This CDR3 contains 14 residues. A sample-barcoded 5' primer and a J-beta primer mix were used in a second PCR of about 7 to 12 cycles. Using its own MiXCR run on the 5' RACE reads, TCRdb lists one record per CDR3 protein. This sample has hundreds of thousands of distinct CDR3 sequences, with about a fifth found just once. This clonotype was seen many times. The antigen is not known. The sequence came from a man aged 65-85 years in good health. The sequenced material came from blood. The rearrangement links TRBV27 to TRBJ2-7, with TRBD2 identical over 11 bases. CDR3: CASSRLAGSYEQYF. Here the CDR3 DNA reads TGTGCCAGCAGCCGACTAGCGGGGAGCTACGAGCAGTACTTC.